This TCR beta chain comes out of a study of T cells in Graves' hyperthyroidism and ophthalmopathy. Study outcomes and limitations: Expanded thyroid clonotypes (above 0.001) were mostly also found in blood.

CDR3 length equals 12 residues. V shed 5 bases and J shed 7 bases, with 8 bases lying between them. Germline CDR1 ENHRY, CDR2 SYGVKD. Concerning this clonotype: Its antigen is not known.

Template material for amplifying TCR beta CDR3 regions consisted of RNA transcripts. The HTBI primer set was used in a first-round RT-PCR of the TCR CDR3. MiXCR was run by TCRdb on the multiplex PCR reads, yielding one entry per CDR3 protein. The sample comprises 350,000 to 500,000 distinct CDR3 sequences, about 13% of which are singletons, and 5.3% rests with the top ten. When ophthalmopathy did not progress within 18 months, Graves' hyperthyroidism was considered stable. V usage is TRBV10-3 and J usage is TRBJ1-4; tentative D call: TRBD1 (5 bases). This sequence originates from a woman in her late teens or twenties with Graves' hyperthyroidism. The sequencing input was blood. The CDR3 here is CAISPRGEKLFF. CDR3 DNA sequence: TGTGCCATCAGTCCGAGGGGTGAAAAACTGTTTTTT.